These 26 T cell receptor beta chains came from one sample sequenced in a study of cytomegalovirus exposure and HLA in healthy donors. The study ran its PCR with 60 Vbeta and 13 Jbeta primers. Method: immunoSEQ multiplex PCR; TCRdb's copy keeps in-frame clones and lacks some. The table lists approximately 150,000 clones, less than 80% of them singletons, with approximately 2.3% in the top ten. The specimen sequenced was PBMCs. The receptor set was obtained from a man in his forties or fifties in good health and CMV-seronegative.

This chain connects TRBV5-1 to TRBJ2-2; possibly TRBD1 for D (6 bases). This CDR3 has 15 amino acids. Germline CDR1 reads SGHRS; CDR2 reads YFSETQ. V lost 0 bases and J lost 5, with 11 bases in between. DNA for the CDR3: TGCGCCAGCAGCTTGGCCGGTCAGGGGACCGGGGAGCTGTTTTTT. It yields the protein CASSLAGQGTGELFF.

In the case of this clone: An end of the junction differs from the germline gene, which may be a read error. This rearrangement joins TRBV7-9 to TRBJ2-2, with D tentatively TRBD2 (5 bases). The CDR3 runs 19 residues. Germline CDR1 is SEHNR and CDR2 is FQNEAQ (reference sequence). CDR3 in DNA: TGTGCCAGCAGCTTAGGATCCGGACGGGGAGTCTTAAACACCGGGGAGCTGCTTTTT. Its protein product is CASSLGSGRGVLNTGELLF.

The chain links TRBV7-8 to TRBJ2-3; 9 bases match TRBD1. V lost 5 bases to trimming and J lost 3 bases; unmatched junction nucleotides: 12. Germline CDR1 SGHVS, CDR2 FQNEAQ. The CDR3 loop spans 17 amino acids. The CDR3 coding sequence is TGTGCCAGCAGCCCGGGACAGGGAATCCGGTTAACAGATACGCAGTATTTT. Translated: CASSPGQGIRLTDTQYF.

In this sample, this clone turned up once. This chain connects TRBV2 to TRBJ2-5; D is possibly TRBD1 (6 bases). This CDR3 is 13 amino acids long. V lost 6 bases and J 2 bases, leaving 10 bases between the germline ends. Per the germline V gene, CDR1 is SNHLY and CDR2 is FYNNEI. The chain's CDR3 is CASSGQTQETQYF. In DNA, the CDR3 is TGTGCCAGCAGCGGACAGACACAAGAGACCCAGTACTTC.

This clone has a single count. For the CDR3, the DNA is TGTGCCAGCAGCTTAGGGGCAGGGGTGCCCTACGAGCAGTACTTC. It codes for CASSLGAGVPYEQYF. This sequence joins TRBV7-8 and TRBJ2-7; D possibly corresponds to TRBD1 (6 bases). Germline loops: CDR1 SGHVS, CDR2 FQNEAQ. The length of the CDR3 is 15 residues. Trimming shortened V by 1 base and J by 2 bases, and 12 bases separated the two germline ends.

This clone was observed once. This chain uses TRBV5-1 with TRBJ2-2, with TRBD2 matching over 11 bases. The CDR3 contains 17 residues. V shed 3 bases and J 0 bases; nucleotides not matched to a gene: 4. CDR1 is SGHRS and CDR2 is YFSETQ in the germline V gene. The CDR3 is CASSSGLAGSNTGELFF. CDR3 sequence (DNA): TGCGCCAGCAGCTCTGGACTAGCGGGTTCGAACACCGGGGAGCTGTTTTTT.

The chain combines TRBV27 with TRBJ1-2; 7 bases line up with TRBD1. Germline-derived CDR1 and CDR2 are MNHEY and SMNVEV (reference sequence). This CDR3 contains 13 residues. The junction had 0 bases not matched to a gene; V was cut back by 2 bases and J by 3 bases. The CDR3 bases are TGTGCCAGCAGTTTAACAGGGGACTATGGCTACACCTTC. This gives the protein CASSLTGDYGYTF.

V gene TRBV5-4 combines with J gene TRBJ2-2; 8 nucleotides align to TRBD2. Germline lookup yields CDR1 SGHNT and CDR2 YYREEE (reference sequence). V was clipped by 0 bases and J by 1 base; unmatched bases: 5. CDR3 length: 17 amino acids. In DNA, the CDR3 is TGTGCCAGCAGCTTGGACGCTGCGGGGGGGAACACCGGGGAGCTGTTTTTT. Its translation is CASSLDAAGGNTGELFF.

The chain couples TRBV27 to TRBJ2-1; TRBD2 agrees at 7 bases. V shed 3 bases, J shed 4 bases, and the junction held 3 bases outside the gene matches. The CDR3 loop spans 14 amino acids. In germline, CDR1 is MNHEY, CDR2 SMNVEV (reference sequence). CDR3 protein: CASSFGGGYNEQFF. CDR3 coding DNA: TGTGCCAGCAGTTTCGGGGGAGGGTACAATGAGCAGTTCTTC.

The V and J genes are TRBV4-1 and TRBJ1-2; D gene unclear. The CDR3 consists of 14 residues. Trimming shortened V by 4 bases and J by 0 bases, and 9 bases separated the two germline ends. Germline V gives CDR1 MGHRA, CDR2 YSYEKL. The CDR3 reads CASSPPGTNYGYTF. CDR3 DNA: TGCGCCAGCAGCCCGCCGGGGACTAACTATGGCTACACCTTC.

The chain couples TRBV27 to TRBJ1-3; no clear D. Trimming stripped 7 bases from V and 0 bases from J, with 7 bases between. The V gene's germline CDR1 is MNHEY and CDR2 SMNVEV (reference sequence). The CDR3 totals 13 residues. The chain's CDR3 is CASMTPSGNTIYF. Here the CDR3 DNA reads TGTGCCAGCATGACACCCTCTGGAAACACCATATATTTT.

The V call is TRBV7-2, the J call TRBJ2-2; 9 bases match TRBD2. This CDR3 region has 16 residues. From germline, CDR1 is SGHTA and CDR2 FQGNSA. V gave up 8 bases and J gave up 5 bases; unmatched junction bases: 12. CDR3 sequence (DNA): TGTGCCAGCGCGAGGGCACCGACTAGCGGTACCGGGGAGCTGTTTTTT. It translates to CASARAPTSGTGELFF.

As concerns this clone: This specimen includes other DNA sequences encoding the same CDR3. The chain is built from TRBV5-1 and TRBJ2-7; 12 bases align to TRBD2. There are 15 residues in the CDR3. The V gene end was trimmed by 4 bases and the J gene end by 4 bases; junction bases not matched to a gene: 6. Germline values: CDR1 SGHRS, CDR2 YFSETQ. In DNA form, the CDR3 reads TGCGCCAGCAGCGCGGGACTAGCGGGTGTTTACGAGCAGTACTTC. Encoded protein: CASSAGLAGVYEQYF.

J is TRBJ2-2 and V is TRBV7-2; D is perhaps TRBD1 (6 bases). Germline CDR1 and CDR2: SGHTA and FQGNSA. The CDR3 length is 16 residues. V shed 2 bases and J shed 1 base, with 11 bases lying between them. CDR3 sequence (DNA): TGTGCCAGCAGCTTAAGGGGGACAAGGAACACCGGGGAGCTGTTTTTT. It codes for CASSLRGTRNTGELFF.

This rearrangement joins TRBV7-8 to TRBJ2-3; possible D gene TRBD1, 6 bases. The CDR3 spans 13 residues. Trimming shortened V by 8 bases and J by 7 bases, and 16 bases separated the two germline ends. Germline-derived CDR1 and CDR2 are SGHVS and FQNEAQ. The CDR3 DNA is TGTGCCAGCGGATCTGAGGGGGAGAATACGCAGTATTTT. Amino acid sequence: CASGSEGENTQYF.

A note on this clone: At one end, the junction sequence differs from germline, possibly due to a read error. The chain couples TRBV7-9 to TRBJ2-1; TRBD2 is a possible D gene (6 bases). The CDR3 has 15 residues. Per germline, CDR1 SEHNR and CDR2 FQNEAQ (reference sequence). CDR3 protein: CASSLARAVYNEQFF. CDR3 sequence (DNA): TGTGCCAGCAGCCTAGCGCGAGCGGTCTACAATGAGCAGTTCTTC.

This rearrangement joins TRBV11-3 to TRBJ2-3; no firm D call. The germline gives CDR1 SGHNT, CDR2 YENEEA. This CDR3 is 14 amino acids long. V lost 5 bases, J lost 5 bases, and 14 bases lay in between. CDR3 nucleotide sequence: TGTGCCAGCAGCCCTAATATTGGTATAGATACGCAGTATTTT. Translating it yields CASSPNIGIDTQYF. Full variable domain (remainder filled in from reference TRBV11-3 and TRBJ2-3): EAGVVQSPRYKIIEKKQPVAFWCNPISGHNTLYWYLQNLGQGPELLIRYENEEAVDDSQLPKDRFSAERLKGVDSTLKIQPAELGDSAVYLCASSPNIGIDTQYFGPGTRLTVL.

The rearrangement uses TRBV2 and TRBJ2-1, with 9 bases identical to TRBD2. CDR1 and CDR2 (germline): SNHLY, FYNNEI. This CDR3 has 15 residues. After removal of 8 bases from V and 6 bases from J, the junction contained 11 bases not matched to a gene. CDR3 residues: CASGVAGGPVNEQFF. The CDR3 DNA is TGTGCCAGCGGGGTGGCGGGGGGGCCTGTCAATGAGCAGTTCTTC. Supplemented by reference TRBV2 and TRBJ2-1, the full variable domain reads EPEVTQTPSHQVTQMGQEVILRCVPISNHLYFYWYRQILGQKVEFLVSFYNNEISEKSEIFDDQFSVERPDGSNFTLKIRSTKLEDSAMYFCASGVAGGPVNEQFFGPGTRLTVL.

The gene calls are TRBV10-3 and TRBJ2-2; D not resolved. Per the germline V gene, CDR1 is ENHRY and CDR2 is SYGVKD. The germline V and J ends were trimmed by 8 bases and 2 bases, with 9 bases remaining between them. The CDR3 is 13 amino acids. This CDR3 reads CAIGSDNTGELFF. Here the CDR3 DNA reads TGTGCCATCGGAAGCGATAACACCGGGGAGCTGTTTTTT.

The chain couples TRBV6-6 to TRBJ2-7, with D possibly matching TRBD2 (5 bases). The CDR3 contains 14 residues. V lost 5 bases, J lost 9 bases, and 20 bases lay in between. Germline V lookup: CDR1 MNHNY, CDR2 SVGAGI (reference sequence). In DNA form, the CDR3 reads TGTGCCAGCAGTCGAGGGAATAGCGATGACGGGCAGTACTTC. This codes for CASSRGNSDDGQYF.

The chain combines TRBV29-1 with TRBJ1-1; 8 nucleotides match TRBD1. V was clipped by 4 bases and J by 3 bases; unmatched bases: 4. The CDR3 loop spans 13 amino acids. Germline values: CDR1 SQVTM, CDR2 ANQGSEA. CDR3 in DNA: TGCAGCGTTGGGACAGGGAGGGACACTGAAGCTTTCTTT. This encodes CSVGTGRDTEAFF.

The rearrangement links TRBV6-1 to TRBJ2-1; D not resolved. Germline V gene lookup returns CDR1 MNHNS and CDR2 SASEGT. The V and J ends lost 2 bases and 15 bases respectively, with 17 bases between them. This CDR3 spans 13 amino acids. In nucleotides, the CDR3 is TGTGCCAGCAGTGAACTCCCCACAGTCCTGGGGTTCTTC. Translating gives CASSELPTVLGFF.

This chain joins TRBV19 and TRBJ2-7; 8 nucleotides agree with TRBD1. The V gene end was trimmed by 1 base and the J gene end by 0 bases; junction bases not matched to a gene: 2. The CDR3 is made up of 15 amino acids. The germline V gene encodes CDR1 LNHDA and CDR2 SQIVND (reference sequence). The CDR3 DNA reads TGTGCCAGTAGTATAGGAGGGACAGGCTCCTACGAGCAGTACTTC. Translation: CASSIGGTGSYEQYF.

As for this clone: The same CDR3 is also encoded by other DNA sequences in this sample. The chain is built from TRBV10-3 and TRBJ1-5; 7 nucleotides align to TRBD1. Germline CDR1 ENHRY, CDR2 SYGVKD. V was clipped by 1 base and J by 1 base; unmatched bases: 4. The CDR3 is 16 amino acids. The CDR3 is CAISEYPQGSNQPQHF. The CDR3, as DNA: TGTGCCATCAGTGAGTACCCACAGGGGAGCAATCAGCCCCAGCATTTT.

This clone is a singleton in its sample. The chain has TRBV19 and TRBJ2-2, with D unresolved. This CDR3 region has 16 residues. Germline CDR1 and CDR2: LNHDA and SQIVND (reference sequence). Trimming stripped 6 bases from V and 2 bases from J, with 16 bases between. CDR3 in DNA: TGTGCCAGTAGCCCCGGGTCCCCCCGTAACACCGGGGAGCTGTTTTTT. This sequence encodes CASSPGSPRNTGELFF.

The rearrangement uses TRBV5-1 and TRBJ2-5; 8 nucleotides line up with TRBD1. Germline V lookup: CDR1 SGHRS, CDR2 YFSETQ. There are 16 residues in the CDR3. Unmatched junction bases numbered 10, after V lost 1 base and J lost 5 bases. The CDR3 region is CASSLLPGQVYETQYF. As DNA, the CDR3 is TGCGCCAGCAGCTTGCTGCCGGGACAGGTGTATGAGACCCAGTACTTC.